Listed below are T cell receptor beta chains from one sample, sequenced in a study of blood T cell repertoires in COVID-19. Generated by immunoSEQ multiplex PCR, the TCRdb table keeps only in-frame clones and is missing some. The repertoire includes fewer than 400,000 clones, approximately 89% of them detected once, and 1.5% to 2% sits in the top ten. The sample comprised PBMCs or T cells enriched from blood (not recorded which). The source is a woman in her 30s who had recovered from COVID-19. Both conserved end residues are part of each CDR3. The order of the fields is clone size, D gene, V gene, J gene, CDR3 DNA, CDR3 protein. A D gene is named only where the DNA matches it firmly. Clone size appears in some rows only: once, few, many, or a class for an expanded clone.

NA	NA	TRBV14	TRBJ2-7	TGTGCCAGCAGCCAAGTATTCACAGGTTACTACGAGCAGTACTTC	CASSQVFTGYYEQYF
NA	NA	TRBV7-9	TRBJ1-1	TGTGCCAGCAGCCCCCTTGGGCAGGAAAACACTGAAGCTTTCTTT	CASSPLGQENTEAFF
NA	NA	TRBV5-4	TRBJ2-1	TGTGCCAGCAGCGCGAGTCAGGGACTCGCCTACAATGAGCAGTTCTTC	CASSASQGLAYNEQFF
NA	NA	TRBV21-1	TRBJ2-1	TGTGCCAGCAGCCTCCACAGGAGACAACTTACAATGGAGCAGTTCTTC	CASSLHRRQLTMEQFF
NA	NA	TRBV27	TRBJ2-7	TGTGCCAGCAGTTTACAGGGGCCCTACGAGCAGTACTTC	CASSLQGPYEQYF
NA	TRBD1	TRBV27	TRBJ1-2	TGTGCCAGCAGTTTACGTTCCGGGACAGGAGACCCTAACTATGGCTACACCTTC	CASSLRSGTGDPNYGYTF
NA	NA	TRBV7-9	TRBJ1-2	TGTGCCAGCAGTCCATCCCAGGGAAGCTATGGCTACACCTTC	CASSPSQGSYGYTF
NA	NA	TRBV27	TRBJ2-3	TGTGCCAGCAGTTCGCAGGGAACAGATACGCAGTATTTT	CASSSQGTDTQYF
NA	NA	TRBV9	TRBJ1-1	TGTGCCAGCAGCGTATACGTGGGGCCGAACACTGAAGCTTTCTTT	CASSVYVGPNTEAFF
NA	TRBD1	TRBV18	TRBJ1-5	TGTGCCAGCTCATGGGGACAGTTTAATCAGCCCCAGCATTTT	CASSWGQFNQPQHF
NA	NA	TRBV5-1	TRBJ2-5	TGCGCCAGCAGCAGTACAGGGAACCCCCAAGAGACCCAGTACTTC	CASSSTGNPQETQYF
NA	NA	TRBV30	TRBJ1-5	TGTGCCTGGAGGCCCAGCGGGCCTAGCAATCAGCCCCAGCATTTT	CAWRPSGPSNQPQHF
NA	NA	TRBV6-5	TRBJ1-1	TGTGCCAGCAGTTTTACCGAGGGAGGAGCGTGGGCTTTCTTT	CASSFTEGGAWAFF
NA	NA	TRBV13	TRBJ2-3	TGTGCCAGCACCCTACCCGAGCTAGCCCATACGCAGTATTTT	CASTLPELAHTQYF
NA	NA	TRBV12-3/TRBV12-4	TRBJ1-5	TGTGCCAGCAGTTTAACGGGCAATCAGCCCCAGCATTTT	CASSLTGNQPQHF
NA	NA	TRBV5-6	TRBJ2-2	TGTGCCAGCAGCTTGTCCAGGGAGGCAATCACCGGGGAGCTGTTTTTT	CASSLSREAITGELFF
NA	TRBD2	TRBV27	TRBJ2-3	TGTGCCAGCAGACCCGGGACTACCTATTTAGAATGGCAGTATTTT	CASRPGTTYLEWQYF
NA	TRBD1	TRBV28	TRBJ2-4	TGTGCCAGCAATTCCCTAGGGACAGGGGTGGAAAACATTCAGTACTTC	CASNSLGTGVENIQYF
NA	NA	TRBV30	TRBJ1-2	TGTGCCTGGAGTCGGAACTATGGCTACACCTTC	CAWSRNYGYTF
NA	TRBD1	TRBV10-3	TRBJ1-6	TGTGCCATCAGTGAGTCTGGGACAGGGGATAATTCACCCCTCCACTTT	CAISESGTGDNSPLHF
NA	NA	TRBV12-3/TRBV12-4	TRBJ1-2	TGTGCCAGCAGTTTAGCCAGGAACTATGGCTACACCTTC	CASSLARNYGYTF
NA	NA	TRBV15	TRBJ2-3	TGTGCCACCAGCAGAGATCTTAATACAGATACGCAGTATTTT	CATSRDLNTDTQYF
NA	NA	TRBV30	TRBJ1-4	TGTGCCTGGAACCCTCATCGGGAGAAACTGTTTTTT	CAWNPHREKLFF
NA	NA	TRBV6-5	TRBJ1-1	TGTGCCAGCAGTCGACTTGGACTCCAGGTTTTCGCTTTCTTT	CASSRLGLQVFAFF
NA	TRBD2	TRBV15	TRBJ2-2	TGTGCCACCAGCAGAGGGATCGGGCTAGCGGAGAACACCGGGGAGCTGTTTTTT	CATSRGIGLAENTGELFF
NA	NA	TRBV9	TRBJ1-2	TGTGCCAGCAGCCCCGGACAGACGACGATTAACTATGGCTACACCTTC	CASSPGQTTINYGYTF
NA	NA	TRBV15	TRBJ2-7	TGTGCCACCAGCAGAGCCGGGTACTACGAGCAGTACTTC	CATSRAGYYEQYF
once	TRBD1	TRBV14	TRBJ1-1	TGTGCCAGCTGGGCAGGGGGGAACACTGAAGCTTTCTTT	CASWAGGNTEAFF
NA	NA	TRBV29-1	TRBJ1-1	TGCAGCGTTGTCCTGGACAGCACGAACACTGAAGCTTTCTTT	CSVVLDSTNTEAFF
NA	TRBD1	TRBV5-1	TRBJ2-5	TGCGCCAGCAGCACGACAGGGGTGGAGACCCAGTACTTC	CASSTTGVETQYF
NA	NA	TRBV29-1	TRBJ2-5	TGCAGCGTTGAAACGGGGCAAGAGACCCAGTACTTC	CSVETGQETQYF
NA	NA	TRBV5-1	TRBJ1-1	TGCGCCAGCAGCTCCGAGGGTCGAAACACTGAAGCTTTCTTT	CASSSEGRNTEAFF
NA	NA	TRBV12-5	TRBJ1-2	TGTGCTAGCCGGCAGGCGGGCAGCCCTTCCTATGGCTACACCTTC	CASRQAGSPSYGYTF
NA	NA	TRBV3-1/TRBV3-2	TRBJ1-1	TGTGCCAGCAGCCAAAGGAGGAACGGGGTCACTGAAGCTTTCTTT	CASSQRRNGVTEAFF
NA	NA	TRBV7-2	TRBJ2-7	TGTGCCAGCAGCTTAGGGGCGCTTAATTACGAGCAGTACTTC	CASSLGALNYEQYF
NA	NA	TRBV2	TRBJ2-3	TGTGCCAGCAGTGAGACTATTGGAGGGACGCAGTATTTT	CASSETIGGTQYF
NA	TRBD2	TRBV4-2	TRBJ2-7	TGTGCCAGCAGCCAGGCCGGGACTAGCGGGTCCTACGAGCAGTACTTC	CASSQAGTSGSYEQYF
once	NA	TRBV11-1	TRBJ2-1	TGTGCCAGCAGCTTTCAATTCGAGAGGGCGAATGAGCAGTTCTTC	CASSFQFERANEQFF
few	NA	TRBV7-3	TRBJ1-3	TGTGCCAGCAGCTTTACGCGAACGACCGGACTCCCCTTTGGAAACACCATATATTTT	CASSFTRTTGLPFGNTIYF
NA	TRBD1	TRBV14	TRBJ2-3	TGTGCCAGCAGCCAAGGGGACAGTTACACAGATACGCAGTATTTT	CASSQGDSYTDTQYF